The clone carrying this TCR beta chain has at least ten counts. Researchers amplified the TCR beta CDR3 regions from RNA transcripts. HTBI primers were employed in a first-round RT-PCR of the TCR CDR3. Via MiXCR, TCRdb re-called the multiplex PCR reads, giving one row per CDR3 protein. The repertoire holds under 250,000 distinct CDR3 sequences, with approximately 24% as singletons. The data belong to a study of T cells in Graves' hyperthyroidism and ophthalmopathy. Deletions cut 5 bases from V and 6 bases from J, with 13 bases between. This CDR3 is built from 13 residues. Germline-derived CDR1 and CDR2 are MNHEY and SVGAGI.

This chain links TRBV6-5 with TRBJ1-2; weak D call: TRBD1 (5 bases). This receptor was identified in a woman aged 40 to 49 with Graves' ophthalmopathy. Sequenced material: blood. CDR3 in DNA: TGTGCCAGCAGTACCGGGACGGTCGATGGCTACACCTTC. Amino acid sequence: CASSTGTVDGYTF.